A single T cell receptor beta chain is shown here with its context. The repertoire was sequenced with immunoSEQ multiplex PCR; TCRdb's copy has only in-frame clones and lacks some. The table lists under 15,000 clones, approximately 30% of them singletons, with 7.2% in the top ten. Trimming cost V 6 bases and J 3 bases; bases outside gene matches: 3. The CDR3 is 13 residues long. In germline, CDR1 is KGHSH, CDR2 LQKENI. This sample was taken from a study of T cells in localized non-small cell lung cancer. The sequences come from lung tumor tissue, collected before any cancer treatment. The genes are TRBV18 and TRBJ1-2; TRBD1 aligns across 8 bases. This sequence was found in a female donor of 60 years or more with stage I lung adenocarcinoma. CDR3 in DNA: TGTGCCAGCTCTCTGGGACAGGACTATGGCTACACCTTC. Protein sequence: CASSLGQDYGYTF.